This is a list of T cell receptor beta chains from one sample in a study of regulatory T cells in long-lasting Graves disease. TCRdb re-derived calls from the multiplex PCR reads in MiXCR, one entry per CDR3 protein. The profile covers under 300,000 distinct CDR3 sequences, with 15% to 20% appearing a single time and around 21% taken by the ten largest. The sequencing used peripheral blood mononuclear cells (PBMCs), collected at new diagnosis, from a patient treated with antithyroid drugs. Every receptor here comes from a female donor with Graves disease. CDR3s include the opening cysteine and the closing phenylalanine or tryptophan. Each record gives: D gene, clone size, V gene, J gene, CDR3 protein, CDR3 DNA. D genes are given only for firm matches. Where a row states a size, it is once, few, many or the class of an expanded clone; other rows omit it.

d_call: NA
clone_size: many
v_call: TRBV3-1
j_call: TRBJ2-7
cdr3_aa: CASSRGGTYEQYF
cdr3_nt: TGTGCCAGCAGCCGTGGTGGAACCTACGAGCAGTACTTC

d_call: TRBD2
clone_size: many
v_call: TRBV20-1
j_call: TRBJ2-7
cdr3_aa: CSARDATSGDEQYF
cdr3_nt: TGCAGTGCTAGAGATGCGACTAGCGGAGACGAGCAGTACTTC

d_call: NA
clone_size: many
v_call: TRBV29-1
j_call: TRBJ2-2
cdr3_aa: CSVEGGSDTGELFF
cdr3_nt: TGCAGCGTTGAGGGAGGATCTGACACCGGGGAGCTGTTTTTT

d_call: NA
clone_size: many
v_call: TRBV5-1
j_call: TRBJ2-5
cdr3_aa: CASSLYQETQYF
cdr3_nt: TGCGCCAGCAGCTTGTACCAAGAGACCCAGTACTTC

d_call: TRBD2
clone_size: NA
v_call: TRBV4-3
j_call: TRBJ2-2
cdr3_aa: CASSQDGGARTGELFF
cdr3_nt: TGCGCCAGCAGCCAAGACGGGGGGGCGAGGACCGGGGAGCTGTTTTTT

d_call: TRBD2
clone_size: many
v_call: TRBV28
j_call: TRBJ2-3
cdr3_aa: CARRTSGSLDTQYF
cdr3_nt: TGTGCCAGGCGGACTAGCGGGAGTTTAGATACGCAGTATTTT

d_call: NA
clone_size: many
v_call: TRBV24-1
j_call: TRBJ1-5
cdr3_aa: CATSTQGTNQPQHF
cdr3_nt: TGTGCCACCAGTACCCAGGGGACCAATCAGCCCCAGCATTTT

d_call: TRBD2
clone_size: many
v_call: TRBV9
j_call: TRBJ2-7
cdr3_aa: CASSVTGTSGYEQYF
cdr3_nt: TGTGCCAGCAGCGTAACCGGGACTAGCGGTTACGAGCAGTACTTC

d_call: NA
clone_size: many
v_call: TRBV6-1
j_call: TRBJ2-1
cdr3_aa: CASSDIPSVLFNEQFF
cdr3_nt: TGTGCCAGCAGCGACATACCCTCCGTCCTTTTCAATGAGCAGTTCTTC

d_call: TRBD1
clone_size: many
v_call: TRBV15
j_call: TRBJ2-7
cdr3_aa: CATSRAGQGKYEQYF
cdr3_nt: TGTGCCACCAGCAGAGCGGGACAGGGTAAATACGAGCAGTACTTC

d_call: TRBD2
clone_size: many
v_call: TRBV24-1
j_call: TRBJ2-5
cdr3_aa: CATSDLAGGGETQYF
cdr3_nt: TGTGCCACCAGTGATTTGGCCGGGGGGGGTGAGACCCAGTACTTC

d_call: NA
clone_size: few
v_call: TRBV6-2/TRBV6-3
j_call: TRBJ1-1
cdr3_aa: CASSEGSGYTEAFF
cdr3_nt: TGTGCCAGCAGTGAAGGGTCGGGTTACACTGAAGCTTTCTTT

d_call: NA
clone_size: many
v_call: TRBV12-3/TRBV12-4
j_call: TRBJ1-2
cdr3_aa: CASSSSPGGQGYTF
cdr3_nt: TGTGCCAGCAGCTCCTCCCCCGGTGGTCAGGGCTACACCTTC

d_call: NA
clone_size: many
v_call: TRBV28
j_call: TRBJ1-3
cdr3_aa: CASSLSPGWENTIYF
cdr3_nt: TGTGCCAGCAGTTTATCCCCTGGGTGGGAAAACACCATATATTTT

d_call: NA
clone_size: many
v_call: TRBV6-1
j_call: TRBJ1-6
cdr3_aa: CASKSANSPLHF
cdr3_nt: TGTGCCAGCAAGTCGGCTAATTCACCCCTCCACTTT

d_call: TRBD1
clone_size: many
v_call: TRBV29-1
j_call: TRBJ2-7
cdr3_aa: CSALTGIGAYEQYF
cdr3_nt: TGCAGCGCCTTGACAGGGATTGGGGCCTACGAGCAGTACTTC

d_call: NA
clone_size: many
v_call: TRBV27
j_call: TRBJ1-1
cdr3_aa: CASSLSPGAEAFF
cdr3_nt: TGTGCCAGCAGTTTATCTCCAGGCGCTGAAGCTTTCTTT

d_call: NA
clone_size: many
v_call: TRBV20-1
j_call: TRBJ1-3
cdr3_aa: CSAQGDSGNTIYF
cdr3_nt: TGCAGTGCCCAGGGTGATTCTGGAAACACCATATATTTT

d_call: NA
clone_size: few
v_call: TRBV15
j_call: TRBJ2-7
cdr3_aa: CATSRVWREEQYF
cdr3_nt: TGTGCCACCAGCAGAGTATGGAGGGAGGAGCAGTACTTC

d_call: NA
clone_size: many
v_call: TRBV9
j_call: TRBJ2-2
cdr3_aa: CASSDGTADTGELFF
cdr3_nt: TGTGCCAGCAGCGACGGGACGGCCGACACCGGGGAGCTGTTTTTT

d_call: NA
clone_size: many
v_call: TRBV29-1
j_call: TRBJ1-1
cdr3_aa: CSVPEQGGAFF
cdr3_nt: TGCAGCGTTCCTGAACAGGGAGGAGCTTTCTTT

d_call: TRBD1
clone_size: many
v_call: TRBV18
j_call: TRBJ1-2
cdr3_aa: CASSPPPGQRANYGYTF
cdr3_nt: TGTGCCAGCTCACCACCACCGGGACAGAGAGCTAACTATGGCTACACCTTC

d_call: NA
clone_size: NA
v_call: TRBV15
j_call: TRBJ1-3
cdr3_aa: CTTSRGGGIGNTIYF
cdr3_nt: TGTACCACCAGCAGAGGCGGGGGTATAGGAAACACCATATATTTT